These 12 T cell receptor beta chains originate from one sample sequenced in a study of cytomegalovirus exposure and HLA in healthy donors. The study ran its PCR with 60 Vbeta and 13 Jbeta primers. Produced via immunoSEQ multiplex PCR; TCRdb's table is partial and in-frame only. This sample carries some 150,000 clones, about 80% of them seen once, and the ten largest clones take roughly 13%. Sequencing input: PBMCs. These receptors were taken from a man aged 25-45 years in good health and CMV-seropositive.

The chain recombines TRBV6-1 with TRBJ2-5; 8 positions agree with TRBD1. Gene TRBJ2-7 matches the end of the DNA better, so the J call may be wrong. The V gene's germline CDR1 is MNHNS and CDR2 SASEGT. The CDR3 spans 17 residues. In nucleotides, the CDR3 is TGTGCCAGCAGTGAAGCGTCTTACAGGGGGGACTCCTACGAGCAGTACTTC. This sequence encodes CASSEASYRGDSYEQYF.

CDR3 coding DNA: TGCGCCAGCAGCCAGGACGGGGGATACAATGAGCAGTTCTTC. This encodes CASSQDGGYNEQFF. V is TRBV5-1 and J is TRBJ2-1; the D gene is possibly TRBD2 (6 bases). V was pared by 4 bases and J by 4 bases, with 12 bases between. Germline CDR1 SGHRS, CDR2 YFSETQ. CDR3 length: 14 amino acids.

This chain uses TRBV6-6 with TRBJ2-7; 13 nucleotides agree with TRBD2. The CDR3 is 15 residues long. The germline gives CDR1 MNHNY, CDR2 SVGAGI (reference sequence). V lost 4 bases, J lost 5 bases, and 5 bases stayed unmatched. Here the CDR3 DNA reads TGTGCCAGCAGTTCGGGGACTAGCGGGACACACGAGCAGTACTTC. Amino acid sequence: CASSSGTSGTHEQYF.

This rearrangement joins TRBV6-5 to TRBJ2-5; a possible D gene is TRBD1 (6 bases). The ends were cut back, 0 bases at V and 6 bases at J, with 11 bases in the middle. This CDR3 has 14 residues. Germline-derived CDR1 and CDR2 are MNHEY and SVGAGI. The CDR3 coding sequence is TGTGCCAGCAGTTACTCGCTTGGACAGCAGACCCAGTACTTC. This codes for CASSYSLGQQTQYF.

This chain joins TRBV21-1 and TRBJ1-5; the table calls TRBD1, which could not be checked here. TRBV21-1 is a pseudogene locus. This CDR3 region has 15 residues. CDR3 sequence: CASSKFTVINQPQHF. DNA for the CDR3: TGTGCCAGCAGCAAATTTACAGTCATCAATCAGCCCCAGCATTTT.

The V and J genes are TRBV11-3 and TRBJ2-2, with D possibly matching TRBD1 (6 bases). This CDR3 comprises 15 residues. In germline, CDR1 is SGHNT, CDR2 YENEEA. V lost 0 bases and J lost 4, with 9 bases in between. The CDR3 loop is CASSLEGGSTGELFF. As DNA, the CDR3 is TGTGCCAGCAGCTTAGAAGGGGGTAGCACCGGGGAGCTGTTTTTT.

V is TRBV7-2 and J is TRBJ2-1, with D possibly TRBD2 on 5 matching bases. Per germline, CDR1 SGHTA and CDR2 FQGNSA. Trimming shortened V by 6 bases and J by 7 bases, and 13 bases separated the two germline ends. The CDR3 runs 13 residues. CDR3 nucleotide sequence: TGTGCCAGCAGGGTGGGATCGGGGAATGAGCAGTTCTTC. Translated: CASRVGSGNEQFF.

Comment on this clone: One junction end disagrees with the germline gene, perhaps due to a read error. The gene calls are TRBV7-2 and TRBJ1-1; D is unclear. CDR3 length: 13 amino acids. Germline CDR1 is SGHTA and CDR2 is FQGNSA. The DNA of the CDR3 is TGTGCCAGCAGCCGTAGCGTGAATACTGAAGCTTTCTTT. This sequence encodes CASSRSVNTEAFF.

The rearrangement links TRBV10-3 to TRBJ1-2; 7 positions agree with TRBD1. CDR3 length: 15 residues. V was clipped by 5 bases and J by 4 bases; unmatched bases: 10. Germline V gives CDR1 ENHRY, CDR2 SYGVKD. DNA of the CDR3: TGTGCCATCAGTCCCCCAGACAGGGAGAGCTATGGCTACACCTTC. It codes for CAISPPDRESYGYTF.

The CDR3 here is CASSTGSGRDQPQHF. In DNA form, the CDR3 reads TGCGCCAGCAGCACAGGGTCGGGACGCGATCAGCCCCAGCATTTT. The V call is TRBV5-1, the J call TRBJ1-5, with a weak D call TRBD1 (6 bases). The CDR3 totals 15 residues. CDR1 is SGHRS, CDR2 YFSETQ, per germline. Between the trimmed V and J ends, which lost 4 bases and 5 bases, there was a span of 16 bases.

This sequence joins TRBV15 and TRBJ2-7; 9 bases match TRBD1. The J segment lost 6 bases and the V segment lost 4 bases, leaving 10 bases of the junction unmatched. This CDR3 spans 15 amino acids. Germline V gene data show CDR1 as LNHNV and CDR2 as YYDKDF (reference sequence). In DNA, the CDR3 is TGTGCCACCAGCACACCGGGACAGGGTAAGGGCGAGCAGTACTTC. Its translation: CATSTPGQGKGEQYF.

V is TRBV10-3 and J is TRBJ1-2; D is perhaps TRBD1 (5 bases). V was clipped by 10 bases and J by 5 bases, with 11 bases between them. Germline CDR1 and CDR2: ENHRY and SYGVKD. CDR3 length: 11 amino acids. The CDR3 coding sequence is TGTGCCAGCCAGGGTCCATATGGCTACACCTTC. Its translation is CASQGPYGYTF.